Sequencing of this T cell receptor beta chain was carried out in a study of blood T cell repertoires in COVID-19. Recruited during active infection, patients (from Seattle) were subsequently followed longitudinally. CDR1 SGHRS and CDR2 YFSETQ come from the germline V gene. J was trimmed by 4 bases and V by 3 bases; bases with no gene match: 7. The CDR3 runs 16 residues. Clones were read by immunoSEQ multiplex PCR, and TCRdb kept only the in-frame ones, dropping some. Here the sample spans some 390,000 clones, more than 70% being singletons. The receptor comes from a woman aged 55-70 years with COVID-19, enrolled during active disease. Sequenced input: peripheral blood. The chain links TRBV5-1 to TRBJ1-2, with 12 bases identical to TRBD1. CDR3 nucleotide sequence: TGCGCCAGCAGCTCGCAGGGACAGGGGGCCGCCTATGGCTACACCTTC. Its protein product is CASSSQGQGAAYGYTF.